This T cell receptor (beta chain) was sequenced in a study of cytomegalovirus exposure and HLA in healthy donors. Concerning this clone: Distinct nucleotide sequences in the sample also encode this CDR3.

Germline V gene lookup returns CDR1 SNHLY and CDR2 FYNNEI. This CDR3 spans 13 amino acids. Germline trimming cut 2 bases from V and 4 bases from J; bases unmatched to any gene: 1. PCR used 60 Vbeta primers and 13 Jbeta primers. Sequenced by immunoSEQ multiplex PCR; TCRdb stores in-frame clones only, minus some. The sample records under 250,000 clones, roughly 73% being singletons. The chain couples TRBV2 to TRBJ2-7; TRBD1 matches at 8 bases. Sequencing used PBMCs. The sequence derives from a boy aged 5 to 17 in good health and CMV-seronegative. Here the CDR3 DNA reads TGTGCCAGCAGTGAACAGGGGGCGTACGAGCAGTACTTC. Its translation: CASSEQGAYEQYF.